This T cell receptor beta chain was captured in a study of blood T cell repertoires in COVID-19. As for the study in general: The United States, Italy and Spain supplied acute and convalescent COVID-19 samples. The analysed material was cDNA or gDNA that came from T cells, B-cell-depleted T cells, or PBMCs.

Original data processing: Estimates of nucleated cell counts were drawn from the amplification of reference gene primers. Here immunoSEQ multiplex PCR was the method, and the copy in TCRdb shows in-frame clones only, minus some. That table is the source of V, J and clone size, and D and trimming were worked out from the DNA. Here the sample spans about 180,000 clones, roughly 80% being singletons. Germline CDR1 is SGHAT and CDR2 is FQNNGV. The CDR3 spans 14 residues. V shed 5 bases and J shed 0 bases, with 11 bases lying between them. The receptor comes from a human donor in a cohort sampled during active COVID-19. The V gene is TRBV11-2, the J gene TRBJ2-7; D is undetermined. The sequencing sample was made of peripheral blood. The CDR3 sequence: CASSRRHDSYEQYF. As DNA, the CDR3 is TGTGCCAGCAGCCGTCGACACGACTCCTACGAGCAGTACTTC.